This TCR beta chain was sequenced during a study of cytotoxic CD8 clonotypes in ibrutinib-treated CLL. Turning to the study itself: It was after a median about 12 months of treatment, range 6 to 36, that response samples were taken.

This clone was detected only a few times. Its matching antigen is unknown. Generated by immunoSEQ multiplex PCR, the TCRdb table keeps only in-frame clones and is missing some. Of about 250,000 clones listed, 70% are singletons. From cryopreserved PBMCs came about 2 micrograms of genomic DNA used for TCR beta libraries. Notes on the study in general: Once treatment began, public clonotypes, which were uncommon, contracted or stayed stable. The study found clonality rose at ibrutinib response, then fell toward baseline at progression.

The sequence derives from a human donor with chronic lymphocytic leukemia. The specimen was PBMCs, collected after 24 months of ibrutinib treatment.

The CDR3 DNA reads TGTGCCAGCAGCCGAAGGGACGGACTTTCCTACAATGAGCAGTTCTTC. As protein: CASSRRDGLSYNEQFF. The chain is built from TRBV5-4 and TRBJ2-1; either TRBD1 or TRBD2 may supply D (5 bases each). Germline CDR1 SGHNT, CDR2 YYREEE (reference sequence). Between the trimmed V and J ends, which lost 4 bases and 1 base, there was a span of 15 bases. This CDR3 comprises 16 residues.